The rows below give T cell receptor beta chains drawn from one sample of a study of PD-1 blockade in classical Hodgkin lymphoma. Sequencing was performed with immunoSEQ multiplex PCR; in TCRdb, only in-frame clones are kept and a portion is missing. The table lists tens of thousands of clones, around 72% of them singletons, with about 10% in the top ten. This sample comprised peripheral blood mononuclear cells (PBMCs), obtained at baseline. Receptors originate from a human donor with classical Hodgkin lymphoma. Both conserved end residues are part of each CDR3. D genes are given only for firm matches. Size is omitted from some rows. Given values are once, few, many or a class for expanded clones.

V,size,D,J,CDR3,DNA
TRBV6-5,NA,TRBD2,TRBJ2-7,CASSRGREAYEQYF,TGTGCCAGCAGTCGCGGGAGGGAAGCCTACGAGCAGTACTTC
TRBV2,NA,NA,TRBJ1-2,CASSGSRRLTGYTF,TGTGCCAGCAGTGGGTCCCGCAGGCTAACTGGCTACACCTTC
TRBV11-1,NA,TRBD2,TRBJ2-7,CASSLLAGGHEQYF,TGTGCCAGCAGCTTACTAGCGGGAGGCCACGAGCAGTACTTC
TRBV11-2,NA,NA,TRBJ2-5,CASSLGETQYF,TGTGCCAGCAGCCTGGGAGAGACCCAGTACTTC
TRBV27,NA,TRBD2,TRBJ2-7,CASSLKTGGYYEQYF,TGTGCCAGCAGTTTAAAAACGGGAGGGTACTACGAGCAGTACTTC
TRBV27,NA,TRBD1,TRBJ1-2,CASSLYSTGGLEYGYTF,TGTGCCAGCAGTTTATACTCGACAGGGGGCTTAGAATATGGCTACACCTTC
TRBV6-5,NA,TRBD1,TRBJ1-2,CASRQQGPNYGYTF,TGTGCCAGCAGGCAACAGGGGCCAAACTATGGCTACACCTTC
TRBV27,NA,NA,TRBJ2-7,CASSRGKTSYEQYF,TGTGCCAGCAGTAGGGGGAAAACCTCCTACGAGCAGTACTTC
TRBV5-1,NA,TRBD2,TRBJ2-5,CASSLRLAGMSGETQYF,TGCGCCAGCAGCCTCCGACTAGCGGGGATGTCTGGAGAGACCCAGTACTTC
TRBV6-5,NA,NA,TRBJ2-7,CASSSRLAHEQYF,TGTGCCAGCAGTTCCCGTCTGGCCCACGAGCAGTACTTC
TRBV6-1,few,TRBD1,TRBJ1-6,CASSEATGVSPLHF,TGTGCCAGCAGTGAAGCAACAGGGGTTTCACCCCTCCACTTT
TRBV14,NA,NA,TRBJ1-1,CASSPTWGDTEAFF,TGTGCCAGCAGCCCCACGTGGGGGGACACTGAAGCTTTCTTT
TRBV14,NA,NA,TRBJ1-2,CASSFLRGWNYGYTF,TGTGCCAGCAGCTTCCTAAGGGGCTGGAACTATGGCTACACCTTC
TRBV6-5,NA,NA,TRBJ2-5,CASSYGRKETQYF,TGTGCCAGCAGTTACGGGAGGAAGGAGACCCAGTACTTC
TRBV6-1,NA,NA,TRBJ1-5,CASGDTQLQPQHF,TGTGCCAGCGGGGACACCCAACTCCAGCCCCAGCATTTT
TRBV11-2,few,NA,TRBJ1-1,CASSLRNTEAFF,TGTGCCAGCAGCTTGCGGAACACTGAAGCTTTCTTT
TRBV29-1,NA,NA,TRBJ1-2,CSVEGDSSFF,TGCAGCGTGGAGGGGGACTCTTCCTTCTTC
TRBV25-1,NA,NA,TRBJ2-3,CASSISGTPGADTQYF,TGTGCCAGCAGTATCTCCGGGACGCCGGGTGCAGATACGCAGTATTTT
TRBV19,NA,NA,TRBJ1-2,CASSMSIQALGYGYTF,TGTGCCAGTAGTATGAGTATTCAGGCACTGGGCTATGGCTACACCTTC
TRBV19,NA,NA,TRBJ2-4,CASSPRQSLAKNIQYF,TGTGCCAGTAGCCCCCGACAGTCACTAGCCAAAAACATTCAGTACTTC
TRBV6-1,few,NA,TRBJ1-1,CASSVGQGRMNTEAFF,TGTGCCAGCAGTGTAGGGCAGGGCCGAATGAACACTGAAGCTTTCTTT
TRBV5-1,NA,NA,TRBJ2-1,CASSLYPTYNEQFF,TGCGCCAGCAGCTTGTACCCGACCTACAATGAGCAGTTCTTC
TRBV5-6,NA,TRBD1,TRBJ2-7,CASSRTGLEQYF,TGTGCCAGCAGCCGGACAGGACTCGAGCAGTACTTC
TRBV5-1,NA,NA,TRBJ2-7,CASSLDGPLSSYEQYF,TGCGCCAGCAGCTTGGATGGTCCCCTTAGCTCCTACGAGCAGTACTTC
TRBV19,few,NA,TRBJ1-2,CASSTSSGGGYTF,TGTGCCAGTAGTACCTCGTCGGGGGGTGGCTACACCTTC
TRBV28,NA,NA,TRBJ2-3,CASSPTGTVSTDTQYF,TGTGCCAGCAGCCCCACCGGGACGGTTAGCACAGATACGCAGTATTTT
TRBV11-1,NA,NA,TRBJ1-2,CASSLSQGNYGYTF,TGTGCCAGCAGCTTATCTCAGGGGAACTATGGCTACACCTTC
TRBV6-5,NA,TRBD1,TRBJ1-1,CASSYSMQGAEAFF,TGTGCCAGCAGTTACTCGATGCAGGGGGCTGAAGCTTTCTTT